This TCR beta chain was found in a study of yellow fever vaccine responses in identical twins. Study-wide results and limits: It has been reported that, in twins, the vaccine T cell response seemed partly convergent and partly personalized.

TCRdb itself ran the RT-PCR reads through MiXCR, one entry per CDR3 protein. The sample lists around 1,200 distinct CDR3 sequences, under 80% occurring once. In the case of this clonotype: Its antigen is as yet unknown.

The material sequenced was T cells from blood (PBMCs), unsorted or a sorted subset (not recorded which), taken before or after yellow fever vaccination (not recorded which). This clonotype was obtained from a female donor who received the yellow fever vaccine.

In DNA, the CDR3 is TGCGCCAGCAGCCAAATGGGCCCCGGGGATGAGCAGTTCTTC. This encodes CASSQMGPGDEQFF. The chain employs TRBV4-3 and TRBJ2-1; tentatively, D is TRBD2 (5 bases). Germline assignment: CDR1 LGHNA and CDR2 YSLEER. The CDR3 has 14 residues. Trimming took off 2 bases at V and 8 bases at J, with 13 bases between the two ends.